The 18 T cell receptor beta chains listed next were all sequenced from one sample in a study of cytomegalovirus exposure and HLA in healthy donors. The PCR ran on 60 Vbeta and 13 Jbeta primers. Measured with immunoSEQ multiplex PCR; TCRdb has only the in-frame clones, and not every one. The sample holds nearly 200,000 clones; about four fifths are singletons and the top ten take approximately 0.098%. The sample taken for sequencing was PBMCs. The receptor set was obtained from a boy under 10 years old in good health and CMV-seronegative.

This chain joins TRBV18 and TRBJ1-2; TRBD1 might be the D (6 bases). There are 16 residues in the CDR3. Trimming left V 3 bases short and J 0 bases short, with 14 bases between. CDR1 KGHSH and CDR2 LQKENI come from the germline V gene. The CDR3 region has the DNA TGTGCCAGCTCACCCTACCGACAGGAGGCTAACTATGGCTACACCTTC. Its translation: CASSPYRQEANYGYTF. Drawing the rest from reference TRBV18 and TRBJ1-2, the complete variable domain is NAGVMQNPRHLVRRRGQEARLRCSPMKGHSHVYWYRQLPEEGLKFMVYLQKENIIDESGMPKERFSAEFPKEGPSILRIQQVVRGDSAAYFCASSPYRQEANYGYTFGSGTRLTVV.

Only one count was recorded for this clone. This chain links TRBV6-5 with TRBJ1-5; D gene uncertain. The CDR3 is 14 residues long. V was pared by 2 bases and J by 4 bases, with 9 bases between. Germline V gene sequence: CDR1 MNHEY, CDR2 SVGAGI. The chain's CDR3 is CASSYLSGNQPQHF. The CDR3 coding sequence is TGTGCCAGCAGTTACCTCTCGGGGAATCAGCCCCAGCATTTT.

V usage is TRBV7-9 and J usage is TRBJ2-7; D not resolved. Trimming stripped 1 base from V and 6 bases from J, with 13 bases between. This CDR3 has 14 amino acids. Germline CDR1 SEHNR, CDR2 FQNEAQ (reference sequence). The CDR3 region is CASSLGGNYGEQYF. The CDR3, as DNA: TGTGCCAGCAGCTTAGGAGGCAACTACGGCGAGCAGTACTTC.

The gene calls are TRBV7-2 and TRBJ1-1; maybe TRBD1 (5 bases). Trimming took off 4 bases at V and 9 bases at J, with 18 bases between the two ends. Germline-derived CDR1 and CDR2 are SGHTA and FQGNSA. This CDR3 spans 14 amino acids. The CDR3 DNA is TGTGCCAGCAGCTCACCTGGGACTCGGTCTCAAGCTTTCTTT. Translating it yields CASSSPGTRSQAFF.

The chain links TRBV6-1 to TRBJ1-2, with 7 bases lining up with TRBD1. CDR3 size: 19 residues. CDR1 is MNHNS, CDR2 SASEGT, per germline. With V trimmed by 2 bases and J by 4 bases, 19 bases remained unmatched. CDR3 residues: CASSELQRALQGIAYGYTF. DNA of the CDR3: TGTGCCAGCAGTGAACTCCAGAGGGCACTACAGGGGATCGCCTATGGCTACACCTTC.

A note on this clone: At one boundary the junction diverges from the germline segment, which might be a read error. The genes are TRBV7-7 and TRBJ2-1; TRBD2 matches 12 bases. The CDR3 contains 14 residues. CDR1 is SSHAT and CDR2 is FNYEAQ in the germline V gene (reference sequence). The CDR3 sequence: CASSSTLAGGEQFF. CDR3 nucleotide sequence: TGTGCTAGCAGCTCCACACTAGCGGGGGGTGAGCAGTTCTTC.

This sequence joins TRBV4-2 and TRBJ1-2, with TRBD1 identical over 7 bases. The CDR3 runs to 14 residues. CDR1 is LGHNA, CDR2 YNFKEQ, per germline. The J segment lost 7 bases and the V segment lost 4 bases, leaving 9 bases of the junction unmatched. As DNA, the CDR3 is TGTGCCAGCAGCCCGAGACAGGGAGCCGGTGGCTACACCTTC. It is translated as CASSPRQGAGGYTF.

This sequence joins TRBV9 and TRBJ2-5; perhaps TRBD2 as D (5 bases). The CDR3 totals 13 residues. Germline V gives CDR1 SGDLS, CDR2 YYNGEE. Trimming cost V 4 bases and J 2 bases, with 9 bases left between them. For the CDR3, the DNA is TGTGCCAGCAGCTACGGAGGTCAAGAGACCCAGTACTTC. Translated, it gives CASSYGGQETQYF.

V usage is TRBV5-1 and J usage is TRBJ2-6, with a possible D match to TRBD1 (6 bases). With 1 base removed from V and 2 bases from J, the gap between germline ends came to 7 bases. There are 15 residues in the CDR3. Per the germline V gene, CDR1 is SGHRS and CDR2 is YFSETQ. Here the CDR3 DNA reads TGCGCCAGCAGCTTGTGGGGGCCTGGGGCCAACGTCCTGACTTTC. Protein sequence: CASSLWGPGANVLTF.

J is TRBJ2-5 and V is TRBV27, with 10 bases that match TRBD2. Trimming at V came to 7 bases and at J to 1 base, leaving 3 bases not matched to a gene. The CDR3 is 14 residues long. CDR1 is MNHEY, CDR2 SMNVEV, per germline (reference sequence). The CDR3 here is CASTASGSQETQYF. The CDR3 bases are TGTGCCAGCACCGCTAGCGGGAGCCAAGAGACCCAGTACTTC.

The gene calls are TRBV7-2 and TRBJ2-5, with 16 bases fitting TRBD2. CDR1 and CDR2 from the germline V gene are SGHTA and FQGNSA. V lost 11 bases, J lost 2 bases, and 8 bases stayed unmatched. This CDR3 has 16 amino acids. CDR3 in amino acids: CAGGTSGGAGQETQYF. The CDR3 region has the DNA TGTGCCGGAGGGACTAGCGGGGGGGCGGGGCAAGAGACCCAGTACTTC.

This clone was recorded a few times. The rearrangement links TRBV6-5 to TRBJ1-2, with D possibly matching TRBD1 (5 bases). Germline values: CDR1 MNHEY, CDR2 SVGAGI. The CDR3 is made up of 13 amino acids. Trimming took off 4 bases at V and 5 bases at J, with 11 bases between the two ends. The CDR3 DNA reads TGTGCCAGCAGTTCCAGGGAGGGTTATGGCTACACCTTC. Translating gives CASSSREGYGYTF.

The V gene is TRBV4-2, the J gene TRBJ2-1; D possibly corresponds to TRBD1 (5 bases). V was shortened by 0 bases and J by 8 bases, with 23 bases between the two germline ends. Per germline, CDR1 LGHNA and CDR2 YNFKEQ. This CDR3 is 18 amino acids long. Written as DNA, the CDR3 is TGTGCCAGCAGCCAAGAGAAGGTGGGTGGGGCAGGGCTCGATGAGCAGTTCTTC. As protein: CASSQEKVGGAGLDEQFF.

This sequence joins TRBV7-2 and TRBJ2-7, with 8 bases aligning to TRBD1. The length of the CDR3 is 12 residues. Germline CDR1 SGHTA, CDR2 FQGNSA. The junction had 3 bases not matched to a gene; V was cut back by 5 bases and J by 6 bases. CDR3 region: CASSAQGGEQYF. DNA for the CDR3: TGTGCCAGCAGCGCACAGGGGGGCGAGCAGTACTTC.

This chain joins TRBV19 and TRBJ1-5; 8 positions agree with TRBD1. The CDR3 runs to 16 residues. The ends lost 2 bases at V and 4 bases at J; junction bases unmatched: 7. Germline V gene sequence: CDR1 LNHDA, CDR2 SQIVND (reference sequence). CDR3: CASSISQGAKNQPQHF. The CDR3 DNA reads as TGTGCCAGTAGTATAAGCCAGGGGGCGAAGAATCAGCCCCAGCATTTT.

DNA of the CDR3: TGTGCCAGCAGCCCTCTCCACTATGGCTACACCTTC. It yields the protein CASSPLHYGYTF. The rearrangement links TRBV7-9 to TRBJ1-2; D is ambiguous. Trimming removed 5 bases from V and 3 bases from J, with 7 bases in between. This CDR3 spans 12 amino acids. The germline V gene has CDR1 SEHNR and CDR2 FQNEAQ (reference sequence).

The CDR3 bases are TGCGCCAGCAGCTTGGGACTAGCGGATCAAGAGACCCAGTACTTC. It specifies CASSLGLADQETQYF. The chain combines TRBV5-1 with TRBJ2-5; 9 nucleotides align to TRBD2. Germline CDR1 reads SGHRS; CDR2 reads YFSETQ. This CDR3 has 15 amino acids. J was trimmed by 2 bases and V by 0 bases; bases with no gene match: 2.

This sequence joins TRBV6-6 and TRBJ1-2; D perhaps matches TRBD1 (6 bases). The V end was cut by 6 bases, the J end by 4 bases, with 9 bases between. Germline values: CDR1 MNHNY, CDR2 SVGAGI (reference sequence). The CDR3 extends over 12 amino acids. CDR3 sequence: CASRKDSYGYTF. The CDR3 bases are TGTGCCAGCAGAAAGGACAGCTATGGCTACACCTTC.